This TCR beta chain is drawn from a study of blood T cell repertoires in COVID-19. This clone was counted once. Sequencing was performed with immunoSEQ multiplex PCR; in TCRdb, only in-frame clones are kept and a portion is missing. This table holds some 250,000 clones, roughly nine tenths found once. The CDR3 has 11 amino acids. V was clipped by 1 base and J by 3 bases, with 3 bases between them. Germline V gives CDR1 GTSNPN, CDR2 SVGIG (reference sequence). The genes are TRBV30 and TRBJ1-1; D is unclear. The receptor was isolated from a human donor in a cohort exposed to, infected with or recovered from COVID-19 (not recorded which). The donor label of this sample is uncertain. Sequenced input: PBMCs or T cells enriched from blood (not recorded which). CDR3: CAWSAYTEAFF. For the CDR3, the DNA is TGTGCCTGGAGTGCGTACACTGAAGCTTTCTTT. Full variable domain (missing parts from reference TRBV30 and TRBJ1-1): SQTIHQWPATLVQPVGSPLSLECTVEGTSNPNLYWYRQAAGRGLQLLFYSVGIGQISSEVPQNLSASRPQDRQFILSSKKLLLSDSGFYLCAWSAYTEAFFGQGTRLTVV.